A single sample gave rise to the 21 T cell receptor beta chains below, sequenced in a study of shared clonotypes between healthy human individuals. Profiled with immunoSEQ multiplex PCR; TCRdb holds only in-frame clones, not every one. The data hold millions of clones, with roughly 94% observed a single time. The material sequenced was naive CD4+ T cells sorted from blood. Subset defined: CD45RA+ positively selected. The receptor source for this set is a man younger than 30 in good health.

The chain links TRBV6-1 to TRBJ2-1, with D unclear. There are 13 residues in the CDR3. Germline lookup yields CDR1 MNHNS and CDR2 SASEGT. Trimming shortened V by 6 bases and J by 5 bases, and 11 bases separated the two germline ends. The CDR3 is CASSADGHNEQFF. DNA of the CDR3: TGTGCCAGCAGCGCGGACGGGCACAATGAGCAGTTCTTC.

The CDR3 protein is CASSPPGLAVAYEQYF. CDR3 sequence (DNA): TGCGCCAGCAGCCCCCCGGGACTAGCGGTGGCCTACGAGCAGTACTTC. This chain uses TRBV5-1 with TRBJ2-7; 11 nucleotides match TRBD2. Per germline, CDR1 SGHRS and CDR2 YFSETQ. J lost 2 bases, V lost 4 bases, and 8 bases had no gene match. The CDR3 extends over 16 amino acids.

This chain uses TRBV30 with TRBJ1-3; the D is unclear. This CDR3 is 16 amino acids long. The V and J ends lost 0 bases and 0 bases respectively, with 12 bases between them. Per the germline V gene, CDR1 is GTSNPN and CDR2 is SVGIG (reference sequence). The DNA for the CDR3 is TGTGCCTGGAGTGTACAAATCGGCGGCTCTGGAAACACCATATATTTT. It translates to CAWSVQIGGSGNTIYF.

The rearrangement links TRBV6-5 to TRBJ2-1; D remains unclear. The germline V gene encodes CDR1 MNHEY and CDR2 SVGAGI. With 5 bases removed from V and 6 bases from J, the gap between germline ends came to 11 bases. The CDR3 runs 13 residues. The CDR3 DNA follows: TGTGCCAGCAGTACCCCTTGGGGCAATGAGCAGTTCTTC. Amino acids: CASSTPWGNEQFF.

The rearrangement uses TRBV5-4 and TRBJ2-2; D gene unclear. The CDR3 contains 15 residues. Germline V lookup: CDR1 SGHNT, CDR2 YYREEE (reference sequence). The V end was cut by 3 bases, the J end by 0 bases, with 9 bases between. The CDR3 loop reads CASSWTESNTGELFF. Written as DNA, the CDR3 is TGTGCCAGCAGCTGGACGGAGTCGAACACCGGGGAGCTGTTTTTT.

Only one count was recorded for this clone. The chain employs TRBV10-3 and TRBJ1-5; TRBD1 matches at 8 bases. In germline, CDR1 is ENHRY, CDR2 SYGVKD. J was trimmed by 1 base and V by 2 bases; bases with no gene match: 7. The CDR3 spans 17 residues. The CDR3 sequence is CAISEGVTGVSNQPQHF. DNA of the CDR3: TGTGCCATCAGTGAGGGTGTGACAGGGGTGAGCAATCAGCCCCAGCATTTT.

The V gene is TRBV5-4, the J gene TRBJ1-4; D unclear. Looked up from germline, CDR1 is SGHNT and CDR2 is YYREEE (reference sequence). This CDR3 comprises 15 residues. The V and J ends lost 3 bases and 8 bases respectively, with 17 bases between them. CDR3 region: CASSSRSSSQEKLFF. The CDR3 DNA reads TGTGCCAGCAGCTCCCGCTCCTCCTCCCAGGAAAAACTGTTTTTT.

This rearrangement joins TRBV7-9 to TRBJ1-4, with D hard to call. Trimming stripped 3 bases from V and 4 bases from J, with 9 bases between. Germline CDR1 SEHNR, CDR2 FQNEAQ (reference sequence). This CDR3 spans 14 amino acids. This CDR3 is CASSFGSGNEKLFF. The CDR3, as DNA: TGTGCCAGCAGCTTCGGGTCTGGTAATGAAAAACTGTTTTTT.

The rearrangement joins TRBV5-6 to TRBJ2-7; 8 bases are shared with TRBD1. This CDR3 has 14 residues. Germline V lookup: CDR1 SGHDT, CDR2 YYEEEE. The ends lost 2 bases at V and 4 bases at J; junction bases unmatched: 5. CDR3 DNA sequence: TGTGCCAGCAGCTTCCCAGGGGGCTGGTACGAGCAGTACTTC. This encodes CASSFPGGWYEQYF.

J is TRBJ2-7 and V is TRBV5-1; TRBD1 or TRBD2 may be the D gene (6 bases each). The ends were cut back, 2 bases at V and 3 bases at J, with 12 bases in the middle. CDR3 length: 14 amino acids. In germline, CDR1 is SGHRS, CDR2 YFSETQ. The CDR3: CASSFGGGFYEQYF. Written as DNA, the CDR3 is TGCGCCAGCAGCTTCGGAGGGGGTTTCTACGAGCAGTACTTC.

The chain has TRBV18 and TRBJ1-2; 9 nucleotides line up with TRBD1. The V and J ends lost 0 bases and 3 bases, in that order; junction bases with no gene match: 5. The CDR3 extends over 16 amino acids. CDR1 KGHSH and CDR2 LQKENI come from the germline V gene. The CDR3 sequence is CASSPPGQGNYYGYTF. The CDR3 nucleotides are TGTGCCAGCTCACCACCGGGACAGGGAAACTACTATGGCTACACCTTC. Based on the CDR3 plus reference TRBV18 and TRBJ1-2, the full variable domain is NAGVMQNPRHLVRRRGQEARLRCSPMKGHSHVYWYRQLPEEGLKFMVYLQKENIIDESGMPKERFSAEFPKEGPSILRIQQVVRGDSAAYFCASSPPGQGNYYGYTFGSGTRLTVV.

This clone showed up just a few times. The sample carries other DNA sequences with the same CDR3. V and J are TRBV30 and TRBJ1-5; no clear D. Trimming removed 5 bases from V and 0 bases from J, with 8 bases in between. Germline V gives CDR1 GTSNPN, CDR2 SVGIG (reference sequence). The CDR3 runs 13 residues. CDR3 coding DNA: TGTGCCTGGTCTGTGGGTAGCAATCAGCCCCAGCATTTT. Protein sequence: CAWSVGSNQPQHF.

V is TRBV7-2 and J is TRBJ1-1; D not certain. The ends were cut back, 1 base at V and 2 bases at J, with 14 bases in the middle. CDR1 is SGHTA, CDR2 FQGNSA, per germline. The CDR3 runs 16 residues. The CDR3 sequence: CASSLGARNINTEAFF. The CDR3 DNA reads as TGTGCCAGCAGCTTAGGGGCTAGGAATATTAACACTGAAGCTTTCTTT.

As concerns this clone: Additional DNA sequences in this sample encode the identical CDR3. The chain recombines TRBV7-9 with TRBJ1-4; D unclear. The CDR3 extends over 11 amino acids. Per germline, CDR1 SEHNR and CDR2 FQNEAQ (reference sequence). V lost 4 bases, J lost 8 bases, and 5 bases lay in between. CDR3 region: CASSSREKLFF. The CDR3 coding sequence is TGTGCCAGCAGCTCCCGCGAAAAACTGTTTTTT.

V and J are TRBV20-1 and TRBJ1-2; D gene uncertain. This CDR3 has 11 residues. V lost 1 base and J lost 13, with 13 bases in between. From germline, CDR1 is DFQATT and CDR2 SNEGSKA (reference sequence). The CDR3 sequence: CSARADRQITF. The CDR3 DNA is TGCAGTGCTAGAGCTGACCGACAAATCACCTTC.

For this clone: Mismatch with germline at one junction end may stem from a read error. The J gene is TRBJ2-1, the V gene TRBV6-1, with TRBD2 matching over 14 bases. The CDR3 runs to 17 residues. Germline loops: CDR1 MNHNS, CDR2 SASEGT. DNA for the CDR3: TGCGCCAGCAGTGAGACTAGCGGGAGGGGAGGGTCCAATGAGCAGTTCTTC. Protein sequence: CASSETSGRGGSNEQFF.

The CDR3 region has the DNA TGTGCCACACGAGCGGGAGAGGGACAAGAGACCCAGTACTTC. Translation gives CATRAGEGQETQYF. The rearrangement links TRBV10-3 to TRBJ2-5, with 8 bases identical to TRBD2. With 10 bases clipped from V and 2 bases from J, the junction kept 9 bases outside the gene matches. Germline loops: CDR1 ENHRY, CDR2 SYGVKD. The CDR3 sequence is 14 residues long.

J is TRBJ2-3 and V is TRBV5-1; 7 bases agree with TRBD2. This CDR3 is built from 15 residues. Germline loops: CDR1 SGHRS, CDR2 YFSETQ. V shed 0 bases, J shed 2 bases, and the junction held 3 bases outside the gene matches. The CDR3, as DNA: TGCGCCAGCAGCTTGGAACTAGCGAACACAGATACGCAGTATTTT. This codes for CASSLELANTDTQYF.

V is TRBV18 and J is TRBJ1-4; no clear D gene. V lost 3 bases to trimming and J lost 0 bases, with 8 bases between them. Germline V gives CDR1 KGHSH, CDR2 LQKENI. The CDR3 extends over 15 amino acids. The CDR3, as DNA: TGTGCCAGCTCACCGCAGTCCGCAACTAATGAAAAACTGTTTTTT. Encoded protein: CASSPQSATNEKLFF.

The chain links TRBV6-6 to TRBJ1-3; 8 nucleotides match TRBD1. There are 15 residues in the CDR3. CDR1 is MNHNY and CDR2 is SVGAGI in the germline V gene (reference sequence). V lost 0 bases and J lost 5; bases outside the gene matches: 3. The CDR3 protein is CASSYSTGGRNTIYF. CDR3 DNA: TGTGCCAGCAGTTACTCAACAGGGGGTAGAAACACCATATATTTT.

The genes are TRBV30 and TRBJ1-5; D gene unclear. With 0 bases removed from V and 1 base from J, the gap between germline ends came to 7 bases. Per germline, CDR1 GTSNPN and CDR2 SVGIG (reference sequence). The CDR3 contains 14 residues. CDR3 in DNA: TGTGCCTGGAGTGTATCTCAGAGCAATCAGCCCCAGCATTTT. Translation gives CAWSVSQSNQPQHF.